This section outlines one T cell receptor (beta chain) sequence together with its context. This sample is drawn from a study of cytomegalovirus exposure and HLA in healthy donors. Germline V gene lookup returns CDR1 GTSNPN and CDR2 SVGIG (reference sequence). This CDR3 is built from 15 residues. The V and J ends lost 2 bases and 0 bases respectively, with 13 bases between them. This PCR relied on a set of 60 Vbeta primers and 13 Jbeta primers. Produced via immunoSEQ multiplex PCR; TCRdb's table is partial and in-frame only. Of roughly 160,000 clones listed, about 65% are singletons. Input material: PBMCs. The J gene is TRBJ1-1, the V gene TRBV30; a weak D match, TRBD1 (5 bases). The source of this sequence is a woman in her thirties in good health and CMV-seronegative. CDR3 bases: TGTGCCTGGAGTTGGGGCCGCCTGATGAACACTGAAGCTTTCTTT. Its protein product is CAWSWGRLMNTEAFF.